This T cell receptor (beta chain) was captured in a study of cytomegalovirus exposure and HLA in healthy donors. The PCR used 60 Vbeta and 13 Jbeta primers. Repertoires were generated with immunoSEQ multiplex PCR, while TCRdb's copy carries only in-frame clones and drops some. The table has 150,000 to 200,000 clones, around four fifths seen once. The receptor comes from a woman between 45 and 60 years old in good health and CMV-seropositive. The sequencing sample was made of PBMCs.

CDR3 DNA: TGTGCCAGCAGTTATAGCGGGGGGTCGGGGAATGAGCAGTTCTTC. Translation: CASSYSGGSGNEQFF. V is TRBV6-6 and J is TRBJ2-1; 10 bases are shared with TRBD2. The CDR3 runs to 15 residues. Germline V CDR1 and CDR2: MNHNY, SVGAGI (reference sequence). V trimming: 3 bases; J trimming: 7 bases; junction bases outside the gene matches: 6.